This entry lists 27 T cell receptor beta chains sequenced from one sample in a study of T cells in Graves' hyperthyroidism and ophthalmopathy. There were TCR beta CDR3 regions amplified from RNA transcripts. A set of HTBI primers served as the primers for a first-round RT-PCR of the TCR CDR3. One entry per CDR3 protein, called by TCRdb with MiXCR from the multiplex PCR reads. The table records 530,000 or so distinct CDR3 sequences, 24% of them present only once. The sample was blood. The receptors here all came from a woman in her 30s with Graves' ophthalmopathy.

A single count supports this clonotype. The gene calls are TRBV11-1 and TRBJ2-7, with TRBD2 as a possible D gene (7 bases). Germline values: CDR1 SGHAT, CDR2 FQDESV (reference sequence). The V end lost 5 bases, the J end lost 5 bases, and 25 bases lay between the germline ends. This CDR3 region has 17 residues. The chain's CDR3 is CASSPRVGAGAPHEQYF. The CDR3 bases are TGTGCCAGCAGCCCGAGAGTCGGGGCGGGGGCCCCCCACGAGCAGTACTTC.

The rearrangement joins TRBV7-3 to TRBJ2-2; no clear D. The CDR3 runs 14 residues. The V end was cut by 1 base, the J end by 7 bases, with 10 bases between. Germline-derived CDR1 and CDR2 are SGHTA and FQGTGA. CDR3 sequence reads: CASSLISASGELFF. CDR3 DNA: TGTGCCAGCAGCTTAATCTCAGCTAGCGGGGAGCTGTTTTTT.

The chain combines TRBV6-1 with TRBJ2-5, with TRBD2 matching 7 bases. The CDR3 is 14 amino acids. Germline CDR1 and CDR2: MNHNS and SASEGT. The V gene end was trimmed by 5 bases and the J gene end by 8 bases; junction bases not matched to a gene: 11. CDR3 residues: CASSPRGTGGTQYF. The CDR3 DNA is TGTGCCAGCAGTCCGCGGGGGACGGGAGGCACCCAGTACTTC.

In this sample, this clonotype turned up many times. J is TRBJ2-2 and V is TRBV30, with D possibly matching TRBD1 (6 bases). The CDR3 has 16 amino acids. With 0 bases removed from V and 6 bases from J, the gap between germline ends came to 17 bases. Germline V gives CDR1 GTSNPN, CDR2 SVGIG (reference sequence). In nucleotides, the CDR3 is TGTGCCTGGAGTGTACGTGGTGGGACAAGGGCCGGGGAGCTGTTTTTT. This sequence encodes CAWSVRGGTRAGELFF.

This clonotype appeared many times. The CDR3 sequence: CASSGDAWNTEAFF. CDR3 DNA sequence: TGTGCCAGCAGTGGGGACGCTTGGAACACTGAAGCTTTCTTT. The chain joins TRBV6-1 to TRBJ1-1; D is possibly TRBD1 (5 bases). The CDR3 sequence is 14 residues long. V lost 4 bases to trimming and J lost 1 base, with 10 bases between them. In germline, CDR1 is MNHNS, CDR2 SASEGT.

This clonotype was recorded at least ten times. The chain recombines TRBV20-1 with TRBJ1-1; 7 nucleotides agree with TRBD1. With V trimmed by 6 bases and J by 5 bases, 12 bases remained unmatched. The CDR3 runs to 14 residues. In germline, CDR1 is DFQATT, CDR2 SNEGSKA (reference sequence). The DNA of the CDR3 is TGCAGTGCCCCTAGGAACAGGGGTTTTACTGAAGCTTTCTTT. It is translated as CSAPRNRGFTEAFF.

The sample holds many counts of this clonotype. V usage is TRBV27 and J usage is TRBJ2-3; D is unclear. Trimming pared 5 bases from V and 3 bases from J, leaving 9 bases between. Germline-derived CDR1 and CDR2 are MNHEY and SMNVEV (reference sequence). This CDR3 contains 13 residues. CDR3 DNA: TGTGCCAGCAGTCCAGAGGAAACAGATACGCAGTATTTT. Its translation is CASSPEETDTQYF.

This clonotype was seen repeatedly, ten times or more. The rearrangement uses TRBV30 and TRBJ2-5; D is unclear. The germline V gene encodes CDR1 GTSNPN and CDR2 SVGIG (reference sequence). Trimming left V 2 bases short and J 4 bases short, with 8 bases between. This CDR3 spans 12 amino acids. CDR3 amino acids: CAWSSGSETQYF. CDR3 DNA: TGTGCCTGGAGTTCTGGATCAGAGACCCAGTACTTC. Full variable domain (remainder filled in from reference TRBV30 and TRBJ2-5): SQTIHQWPATLVQPVGSPLSLECTVEGTSNPNLYWYRQAAGRGLQLLFYSVGIGQISSEVPQNLSASRPQDRQFILSSKKLLLSDSGFYLCAWSSGSETQYFGPGTRLLVL.

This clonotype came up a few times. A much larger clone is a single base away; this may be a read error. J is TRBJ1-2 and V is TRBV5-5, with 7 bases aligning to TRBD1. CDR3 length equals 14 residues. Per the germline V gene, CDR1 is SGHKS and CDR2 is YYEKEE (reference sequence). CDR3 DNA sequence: TGTGCCAGCAGCGCCCTGACAGGGAACTATGGCTACGCCTTC. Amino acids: CASSALTGNYGYAF.

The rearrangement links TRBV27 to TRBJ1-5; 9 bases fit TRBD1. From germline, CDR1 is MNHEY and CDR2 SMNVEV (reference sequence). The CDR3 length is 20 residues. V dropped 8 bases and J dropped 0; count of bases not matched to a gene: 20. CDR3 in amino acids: CASCSYGTGGSSYSNQPQHF. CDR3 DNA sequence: TGTGCCAGCTGTTCATACGGAACAGGGGGCTCATCTTATAGCAATCAGCCCCAGCATTTT.

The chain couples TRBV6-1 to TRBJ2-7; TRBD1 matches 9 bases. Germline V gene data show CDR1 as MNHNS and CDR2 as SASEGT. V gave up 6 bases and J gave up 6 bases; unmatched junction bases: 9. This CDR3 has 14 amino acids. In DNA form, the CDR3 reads TGTGCCAGCAGAGGGACAGGGATAGGATTCGAGCAGTACTTC. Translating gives CASRGTGIGFEQYF.

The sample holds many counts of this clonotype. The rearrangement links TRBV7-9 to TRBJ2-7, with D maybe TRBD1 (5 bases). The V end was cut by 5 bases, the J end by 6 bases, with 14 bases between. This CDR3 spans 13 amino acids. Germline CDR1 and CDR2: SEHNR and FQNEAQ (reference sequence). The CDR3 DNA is TGTGCCAGCAGCACCTTGTCGACAGCCGAGCAGTACTTC. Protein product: CASSTLSTAEQYF.

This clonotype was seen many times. The CDR3 nucleotides are TGTGCCAGCAGTTTAGCCTCTAGCGGGGCGAGGTGGGAGACCCAGTACTTC. Encoded protein: CASSLASSGARWETQYF. This rearrangement joins TRBV28 to TRBJ2-5; 9 bases are a match to TRBD2. The CDR3 consists of 17 residues. V was clipped by 2 bases and J by 5 bases; unmatched bases: 12. Germline values: CDR1 MDHEN, CDR2 SYDVKM.

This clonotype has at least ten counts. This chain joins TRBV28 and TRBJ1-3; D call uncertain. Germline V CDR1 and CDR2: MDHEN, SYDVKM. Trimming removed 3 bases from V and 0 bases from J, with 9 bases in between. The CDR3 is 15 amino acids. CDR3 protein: CASSFSQLSGNTIYF. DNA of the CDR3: TGTGCCAGCAGTTTCTCGCAACTCTCTGGAAACACCATATATTTT.

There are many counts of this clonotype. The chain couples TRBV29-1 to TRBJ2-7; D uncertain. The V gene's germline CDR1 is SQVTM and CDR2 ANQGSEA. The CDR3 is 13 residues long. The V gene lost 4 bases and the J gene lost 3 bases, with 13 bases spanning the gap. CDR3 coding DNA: TGCAGCGTTGCTGGGCTGGCCTTCTACGAGCAGTACTTC. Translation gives CSVAGLAFYEQYF.

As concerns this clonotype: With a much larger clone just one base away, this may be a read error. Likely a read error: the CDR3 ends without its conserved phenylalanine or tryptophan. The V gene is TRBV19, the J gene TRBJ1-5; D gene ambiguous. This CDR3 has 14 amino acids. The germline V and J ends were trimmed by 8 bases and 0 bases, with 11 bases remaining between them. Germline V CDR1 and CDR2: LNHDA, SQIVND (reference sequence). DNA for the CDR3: TGTGCCAGTGACGACGGTTATAGCAATCAGCCCCAGCATTTG. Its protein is CASDDGYSNQPQHL.

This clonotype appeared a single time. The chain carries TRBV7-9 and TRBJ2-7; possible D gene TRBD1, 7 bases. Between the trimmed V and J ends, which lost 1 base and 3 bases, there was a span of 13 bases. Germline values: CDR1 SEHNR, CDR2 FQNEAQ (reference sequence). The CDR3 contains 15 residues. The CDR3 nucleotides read TGTGCCAGCAGCTTAGGCGGGGACAGTATCTACGAGCAGTACTTC. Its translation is CASSLGGDSIYEQYF.

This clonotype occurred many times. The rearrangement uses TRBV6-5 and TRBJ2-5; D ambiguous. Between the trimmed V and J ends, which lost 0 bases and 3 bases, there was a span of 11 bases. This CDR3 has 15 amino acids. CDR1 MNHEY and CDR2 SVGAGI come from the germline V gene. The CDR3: CASSYSIEDKETQYF. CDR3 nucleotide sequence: TGTGCCAGCAGTTACTCGATAGAAGATAAAGAGACCCAGTACTTC.

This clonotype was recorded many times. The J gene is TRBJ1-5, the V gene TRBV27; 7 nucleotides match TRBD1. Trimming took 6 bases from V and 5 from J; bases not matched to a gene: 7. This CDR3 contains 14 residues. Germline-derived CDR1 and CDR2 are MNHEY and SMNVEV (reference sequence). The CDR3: CASRITGVDQPQHF. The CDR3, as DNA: TGTGCCAGCAGGATAACAGGGGTAGATCAGCCCCAGCATTTT.

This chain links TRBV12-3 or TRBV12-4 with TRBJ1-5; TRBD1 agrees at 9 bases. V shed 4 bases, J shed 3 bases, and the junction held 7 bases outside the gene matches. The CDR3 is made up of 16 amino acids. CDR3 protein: CASSYGQGLPNQPQHF. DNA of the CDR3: TGTGCCAGCAGTTACGGACAGGGGCTTCCCAATCAGCCCCAGCATTTT.

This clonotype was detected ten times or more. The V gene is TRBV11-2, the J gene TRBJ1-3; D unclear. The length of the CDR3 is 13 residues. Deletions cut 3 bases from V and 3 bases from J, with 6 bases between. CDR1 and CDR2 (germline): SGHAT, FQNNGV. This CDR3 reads CASSFPNGNTIYF. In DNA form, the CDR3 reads TGTGCCAGCAGCTTCCCGAATGGAAACACCATATATTTT.

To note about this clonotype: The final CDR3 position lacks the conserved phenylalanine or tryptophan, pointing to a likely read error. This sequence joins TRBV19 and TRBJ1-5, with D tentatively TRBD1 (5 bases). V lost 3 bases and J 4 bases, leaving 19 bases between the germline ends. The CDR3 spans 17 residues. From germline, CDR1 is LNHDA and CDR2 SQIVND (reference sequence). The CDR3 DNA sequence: TGTGCCAGTAGTATTAATGAGATCCCGGGACCAAATCAGCCCCAGCATTTG. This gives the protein CASSINEIPGPNQPQHL.

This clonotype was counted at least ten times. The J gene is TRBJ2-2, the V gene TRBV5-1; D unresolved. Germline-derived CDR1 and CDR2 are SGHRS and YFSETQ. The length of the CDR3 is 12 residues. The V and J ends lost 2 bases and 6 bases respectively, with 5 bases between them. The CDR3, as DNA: TGCGCCAGCAGCTTTGAGGCCGGGGAGCTGTTTTTT. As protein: CASSFEAGELFF.

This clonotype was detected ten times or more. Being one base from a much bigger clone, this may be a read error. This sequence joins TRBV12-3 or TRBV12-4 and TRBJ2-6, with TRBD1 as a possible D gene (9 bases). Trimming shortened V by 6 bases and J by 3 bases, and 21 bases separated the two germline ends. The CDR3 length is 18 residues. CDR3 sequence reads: CASSYGGGQGSGANVLTF. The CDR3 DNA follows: TGTGCCAGCAGCTACGGGGGGGGACAGGGCAGTGGGGCCAACGTCCTGACTTTC.

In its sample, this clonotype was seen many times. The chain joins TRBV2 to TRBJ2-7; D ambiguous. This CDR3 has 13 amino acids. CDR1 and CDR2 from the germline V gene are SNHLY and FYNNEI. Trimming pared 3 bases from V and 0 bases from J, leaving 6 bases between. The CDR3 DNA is TGTGCCAGCAGTGAGCGCCTCTCCTACGAGCAGTACTTC. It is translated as CASSERLSYEQYF.

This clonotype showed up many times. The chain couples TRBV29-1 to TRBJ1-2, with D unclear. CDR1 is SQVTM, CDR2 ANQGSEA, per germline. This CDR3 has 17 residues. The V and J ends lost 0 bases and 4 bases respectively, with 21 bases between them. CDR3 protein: CSVEEPNLFDGSYGYTF. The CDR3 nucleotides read TGCAGCGTTGAAGAACCAAACCTTTTCGACGGGAGCTATGGCTACACCTTC.

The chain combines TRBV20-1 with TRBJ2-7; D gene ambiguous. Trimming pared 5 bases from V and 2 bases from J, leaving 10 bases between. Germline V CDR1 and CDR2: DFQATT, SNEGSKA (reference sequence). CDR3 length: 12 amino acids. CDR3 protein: CSAQDKTYEQYF. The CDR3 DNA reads TGCAGTGCTCAAGACAAAACCTACGAGCAGTACTTC.